Listed below are T cell receptor beta chains from one sample, sequenced in a study of Ad26.COV2.S vaccination and SARS-CoV-2 variants. The protocol was immunoSEQ multiplex PCR, while the TCRdb copy is restricted to in-frame clones and leaves out a portion. The data contain about 480,000 clones, 70% to 90% of them singletons. Sequencing was performed on peripheral blood, taken in a trial of Ad26.COV2.S vaccine versus placebo. The receptor source for this set is a person aged 18-65 years who received the Ad26.COV2.S COVID-19 vaccine or a placebo. Both conserved end residues are trimmed from each CDR3. Each record gives: V gene, D gene, J gene, CDR3 protein. A D gene is named only where the DNA matches it firmly.

v_call: TRBV5-6; d_call: .; j_call: TRBJ1-6; cdr3_aa: ASSLYSRDNSPLH
v_call: TRBV7-2; d_call: .; j_call: TRBJ1-5; cdr3_aa: ASSLGTAGERPQH
v_call: TRBV21-1; d_call: .; j_call: TRBJ2-5; cdr3_aa: ASSTLVANPSGQETQY
v_call: TRBV5-4; d_call: TRBD1; j_call: TRBJ2-7; cdr3_aa: ASSRPGGIYEQY
v_call: TRBV4-2; d_call: TRBD1; j_call: TRBJ2-6; cdr3_aa: ASSPRDSGNSGANVLT
v_call: TRBV2; d_call: TRBD2; j_call: TRBJ2-1; cdr3_aa: AVTAPEGGRWNEQF
v_call: TRBV30; d_call: .; j_call: TRBJ1-3; cdr3_aa: AWRYQGNNGNTIY
v_call: TRBV7-9; d_call: .; j_call: TRBJ2-1; cdr3_aa: ASTRGSNNEQF
v_call: TRBV27; d_call: .; j_call: TRBJ2-7; cdr3_aa: ASSLTPGYEQY
v_call: TRBV7-9; d_call: .; j_call: TRBJ1-2; cdr3_aa: ASSSWTARGGYT
v_call: TRBV30; d_call: .; j_call: TRBJ2-3; cdr3_aa: AWSVGGADTQY
v_call: TRBV2; d_call: .; j_call: TRBJ1-4; cdr3_aa: ASSEGGRGSNEKLF
v_call: TRBV6-5; d_call: TRBD1; j_call: TRBJ2-1; cdr3_aa: ASSRDRGVFNEQF
v_call: TRBV7-2; d_call: .; j_call: TRBJ1-5; cdr3_aa: ASGLNQPQH
v_call: TRBV27; d_call: TRBD2; j_call: TRBJ2-7; cdr3_aa: ASSFRGGEQY
v_call: TRBV3-1/TRBV3-2; d_call: .; j_call: TRBJ1-2; cdr3_aa: ASSQDGRAMGYT
v_call: TRBV30; d_call: .; j_call: TRBJ2-2; cdr3_aa: AWSPAGTGELF
v_call: TRBV30; d_call: .; j_call: TRBJ2-7; cdr3_aa: AWSATGLGEQY
v_call: TRBV6-2/TRBV6-3; d_call: TRBD2; j_call: TRBJ2-3; cdr3_aa: ASSRTSGRADTQY
v_call: TRBV7-2; d_call: .; j_call: TRBJ2-2; cdr3_aa: ASSYRQRSRTGELF
v_call: TRBV7-9; d_call: .; j_call: TRBJ2-3; cdr3_aa: ASSRLRGRDIEDTQY
v_call: TRBV6-2/TRBV6-3; d_call: .; j_call: TRBJ2-7; cdr3_aa: ASSPGGYEQY
v_call: TRBV5-1; d_call: TRBD2; j_call: TRBJ2-3; cdr3_aa: ASSLGGLAGGGTDTQY
v_call: TRBV19; d_call: .; j_call: TRBJ2-3; cdr3_aa: ASRPPLAPTSDTQY
v_call: TRBV6-5; d_call: .; j_call: TRBJ2-1; cdr3_aa: ASSRTDSYNEQF
v_call: TRBV6-6; d_call: .; j_call: TRBJ2-7; cdr3_aa: ASRPPGAFYEQY
v_call: TRBV28; d_call: TRBD1; j_call: TRBJ1-6; cdr3_aa: ASSSVPGTGWSPLH
v_call: TRBV11-1; d_call: .; j_call: TRBJ2-1; cdr3_aa: ASEDQGNEQF
v_call: TRBV11-1; d_call: .; j_call: TRBJ2-1; cdr3_aa: ASSLASRYEQF
v_call: TRBV11-2; d_call: TRBD1; j_call: TRBJ1-3; cdr3_aa: ASSLRQGERTIY
v_call: TRBV28; d_call: TRBD1; j_call: TRBJ2-5; cdr3_aa: ASSLEQGAWYQETQY
v_call: TRBV6-5; d_call: .; j_call: TRBJ1-1; cdr3_aa: ASRDTLATEAF
v_call: TRBV28; d_call: TRBD1; j_call: TRBJ1-1; cdr3_aa: ASSTGQAVAF
v_call: TRBV29-1; d_call: TRBD1; j_call: TRBJ2-2; cdr3_aa: SVTGTGVTGELF
v_call: TRBV19; d_call: .; j_call: TRBJ2-7; cdr3_aa: ASRMGGQSYEQY
v_call: TRBV4-2; d_call: TRBD1; j_call: TRBJ1-2; cdr3_aa: ASSLFGTGGNYGYT
v_call: TRBV28; d_call: .; j_call: TRBJ1-1; cdr3_aa: ASSPYQKTEAF
v_call: TRBV4-3; d_call: TRBD2; j_call: TRBJ2-7; cdr3_aa: ASSFDHSGSGYEQY
v_call: TRBV5-1; d_call: .; j_call: TRBJ2-1; cdr3_aa: ASSRDASGSSYNEQF
v_call: TRBV30; d_call: .; j_call: TRBJ2-1; cdr3_aa: AWSVARDGQF
v_call: TRBV27; d_call: TRBD2; j_call: TRBJ2-7; cdr3_aa: ASSLSSSGTYEQY
v_call: TRBV29-1; d_call: TRBD2; j_call: TRBJ2-1; cdr3_aa: SILAGVSEQF
v_call: TRBV5-1; d_call: TRBD1; j_call: TRBJ2-7; cdr3_aa: ASSLGSGGFYEQY
v_call: TRBV24-1; d_call: TRBD1; j_call: TRBJ1-5; cdr3_aa: ATSGRGGGRPQH
v_call: TRBV6-4; d_call: .; j_call: TRBJ2-3; cdr3_aa: ASSVRPGSTDTQY
v_call: TRBV7-2; d_call: TRBD2; j_call: TRBJ2-1; cdr3_aa: ASSPGLAANEQF
v_call: TRBV13; d_call: .; j_call: TRBJ1-3; cdr3_aa: ASSLNILSGNTIY
v_call: TRBV1; d_call: .; j_call: TRBJ2-1; cdr3_aa: TSSQTSSGSSYNEQF
v_call: TRBV15; d_call: TRBD1; j_call: TRBJ2-5; cdr3_aa: ATSRDRGGETQY
v_call: TRBV18; d_call: TRBD1; j_call: TRBJ1-2; cdr3_aa: ASSRDRVSLDPGYT
v_call: TRBV7-3; d_call: .; j_call: TRBJ2-3; cdr3_aa: ASSLGGADTQY
v_call: TRBV6-6; d_call: .; j_call: TRBJ1-2; cdr3_aa: ASSQRDKSNYGYT
v_call: TRBV7-9; d_call: .; j_call: TRBJ2-3; cdr3_aa: ASSLGTGRGTDTQY
v_call: TRBV19; d_call: .; j_call: TRBJ1-4; cdr3_aa: ASNMASEKLF
v_call: TRBV28; d_call: .; j_call: TRBJ1-6; cdr3_aa: ASSLEGPLH
v_call: TRBV6-5; d_call: .; j_call: TRBJ1-4; cdr3_aa: ASRTGKKEKLF
v_call: TRBV2; d_call: .; j_call: TRBJ1-6; cdr3_aa: ASSLNSGWPLH
v_call: TRBV30; d_call: .; j_call: TRBJ1-1; cdr3_aa: AWLGDTEAF
v_call: TRBV5-1; d_call: .; j_call: TRBJ1-3; cdr3_aa: ASSLGSGGNTIY